This TCR beta chain was recovered during a study of cytomegalovirus exposure and HLA in healthy donors. Study-level information: Clustering assigned 70% to 90% of the roughly 420 genotyped donors to the Caucasian-associated ancestry cluster. Regarding the study as a whole: Usually a TCR sequence was rare, but some public TCRs were found in many donors.

This CDR3 has 13 residues. V dropped 2 bases and J dropped 5; count of bases not matched to a gene: 3. Germline V gives CDR1 GTSNPN, CDR2 SVGIG (reference sequence). A remark on this clone: The antigen is unknown.

The PCR was carried out with 60 Vbeta primers and 13 Jbeta primers. Profiling relied on immunoSEQ multiplex PCR, and the TCRdb table lists in-frame clones only, not all of them. The sample yields some 190,000 clones, roughly 77% seen once. The chain couples TRBV30 to TRBJ2-1; TRBD2 matches at 7 bases. The receptor's source is a woman aged 25 to 39 in good health and CMV-seropositive. Material: PBMCs. This CDR3 is CAWSTGLDNEQFF. As DNA, the CDR3 is TGTGCCTGGAGTACCGGACTAGACAATGAGCAGTTCTTC.